What follows are 18 T cell receptor beta chains derived from one specimen sequenced in a study of beta chain features in type 1 diabetes. Of the isolated RNA, all was reverse transcribed, and so the sequenced material was expressed TCRB transcripts. Method: immunoSEQ multiplex PCR; TCRdb's copy keeps in-frame clones and lacks some. The data contain some 150,000 clones, nearly 50% of them singletons. Sequenced input: Tregs from blood. These receptor sequences come from a man aged 18 to 29 in good health.

The chain uses TRBV5-1 and TRBJ1-2; D may be TRBD1 (6 bases). Trimming removed 0 bases at V and 11 bases at J, with 14 bases between. This CDR3 comprises 13 residues. CDR1 SGHRS and CDR2 YFSETQ come from the germline V gene. CDR3 DNA sequence: TGCGCCAGCAGCTTGGTGGCCAGGGGTAATTACACCTTC. This sequence encodes CASSLVARGNYTF. The whole variable domain, remainder taken from reference TRBV5-1 and TRBJ1-2, is KAGVTQTPRYLIKTRGQQVTLSCSPISGHRSVSWYQQTPGQGLQFLFEYFSETQRNKGNFPGRFSGRQFSNSRSEMNVSTLELGDSALYLCASSLVARGNYTFGSGTRLTVV.

A few counts support this clone. The chain has TRBV6-6 and TRBJ2-4, with 7 bases fitting TRBD1. Trimming took 2 bases from V and 8 from J; bases not matched to a gene: 6. The CDR3 spans 14 residues. CDR1 is MNHNY and CDR2 is SVGAGI in the germline V gene (reference sequence). CDR3 sequence reads: CASSYRQGIDIQYF. The CDR3 nucleotides read TGTGCCAGCAGTTACCGACAGGGCATCGACATTCAGTACTTC.

This clone came up a few times. V is TRBV6-6 and J is TRBJ1-1, with 8 bases identical to TRBD1. Germline V CDR1 and CDR2: MNHNY, SVGAGI (reference sequence). Losses at the gene ends were 7 bases for V and 3 bases for J; bases not matched to a gene: 7. There are 14 residues in the CDR3. The CDR3 DNA sequence: TGTGCCAGCACCAACAGGGGGATGGACACTGAAGCTTTCTTT. This codes for CASTNRGMDTEAFF.

The CDR3 sequence is CASSSPVGETNEKLFF. In DNA form, the CDR3 reads TGTGCCAGCAGTTCCCCAGTGGGAGAAACTAATGAAAAACTGTTTTTT. The chain combines TRBV28 with TRBJ1-4; D not certain. The germline V and J ends were trimmed by 4 bases and 1 base, with 13 bases remaining between them. Germline V gene sequence: CDR1 MDHEN, CDR2 SYDVKM. The length of the CDR3 is 16 residues.

The rearrangement uses TRBV28 and TRBJ1-2; 9 nucleotides match TRBD1. V shed 6 bases and J 4 bases; nucleotides not matched to a gene: 15. The CDR3 sequence is 17 residues long. Looked up from germline, CDR1 is MDHEN and CDR2 is SYDVKM. In DNA form, the CDR3 reads TGTGCCAGCAGCAAAACAGGGGGCGCTTTTCGCCTCTATGGCTACACCTTC. Its translation is CASSKTGGAFRLYGYTF.

This sequence joins TRBV10-3 and TRBJ2-7; 10 bases map to TRBD1. Germline V gene sequence: CDR1 ENHRY, CDR2 SYGVKD. Losses at the gene ends were 6 bases for V and 5 bases for J; bases not matched to a gene: 7. The CDR3 covers 14 residues. This CDR3 reads CAIRPTGGKDEQYF. The DNA for the CDR3 is TGTGCCATCAGACCGACAGGGGGCAAGGACGAGCAGTACTTC.

This clone was found a few times. The chain uses TRBV14 and TRBJ2-3, with a possible D match to TRBD1 (5 bases). CDR3 length equals 15 residues. The germline V gene encodes CDR1 SGHDN and CDR2 FVKESK. Trimming took 4 bases from V and 4 from J, leaving 15 bases between them. The CDR3 nucleotides are TGTGCCAGCAGCCCTGGGTTATTCAGGGCAGATACGCAGTATTTT. Encoded protein: CASSPGLFRADTQYF.

The chain couples TRBV5-5 to TRBJ1-5, with 7 bases lining up with TRBD1. The CDR3 length is 15 residues. V dropped 0 bases and J dropped 5; count of bases not matched to a gene: 5. From germline, CDR1 is SGHKS and CDR2 YYEKEE (reference sequence). The CDR3, as DNA: TGTGCCAGCAGCTTGGAGGACAGGAGCTATCAGCCCCAGCATTTT. Translating gives CASSLEDRSYQPQHF.

This clone was seen more than once but under ten times. V usage is TRBV5-1 and J usage is TRBJ2-3; no firm D call. Between the trimmed V and J ends, which lost 3 bases and 2 bases, there was a span of 4 bases. CDR1 SGHRS and CDR2 YFSETQ come from the germline V gene. This CDR3 region has 12 residues. CDR3 region: CASSSNTDTQYF. CDR3 nucleotides: TGCGCCAGCAGCTCAAACACAGATACGCAGTATTTT.

The chain joins TRBV10-3 to TRBJ1-2; D may be TRBD1 (5 bases). The CDR3 consists of 14 residues. Trimming stripped 0 bases from V and 5 bases from J, with 10 bases between. Germline loops: CDR1 ENHRY, CDR2 SYGVKD. CDR3 sequence: CAISESPGRYGYTF. DNA for the CDR3: TGTGCCATCAGTGAGTCCCCAGGGAGGTATGGCTACACCTTC.

V usage is TRBV19 and J usage is TRBJ2-7; 9 bases map to TRBD1. The germline V gene encodes CDR1 LNHDA and CDR2 SQIVND (reference sequence). This CDR3 region has 16 residues. The ends lost 6 bases at V and 5 bases at J; junction bases unmatched: 14. CDR3 residues: CASRPRAGTGRDEQYF. For the CDR3, the DNA is TGTGCCAGTAGACCGAGGGCCGGGACAGGGCGGGACGAGCAGTACTTC.

V and J are TRBV28 and TRBJ1-5; no definite D call. The V end lost 6 bases, the J end lost 0 bases, and 9 bases lay between the germline ends. The CDR3 runs to 14 residues. Germline V gives CDR1 MDHEN, CDR2 SYDVKM. CDR3 nucleotides: TGTGCCAGCAGACTCAGGTATAGCAATCAGCCCCAGCATTTT. Protein: CASRLRYSNQPQHF.

V and J are TRBV2 and TRBJ1-2; D gene ambiguous. Trimming pared 6 bases from V and 7 bases from J, leaving 9 bases between. Germline V lookup: CDR1 SNHLY, CDR2 FYNNEI. This CDR3 region has 11 residues. CDR3 sequence reads: CASSATLGYTF. The CDR3 nucleotides read TGTGCCAGCAGCGCGACACTTGGCTACACCTTC.

In DNA, the CDR3 is TGTGCCAGCGGGACAGCCTTCTCCTACGAGCAGTACTTC. This encodes CASGTAFSYEQYF. The rearrangement links TRBV6-5 to TRBJ2-7; 7 bases are shared with TRBD1. This CDR3 has 13 residues. The germline V gene has CDR1 MNHEY and CDR2 SVGAGI. J gave up 0 bases and V 8 bases, and 4 bases lay outside the gene matches.

The chain combines TRBV7-2 with TRBJ1-6; TRBD1 agrees at 8 bases. The CDR3 has 12 amino acids. In germline, CDR1 is SGHTA, CDR2 FQGNSA. V lost 5 bases and J lost 18; bases outside the gene matches: 9. The CDR3 sequence is CASSLVGQGHHF. CDR3 in DNA: TGTGCCAGCAGCCTCGTAGGACAGGGCCACCACTTT.

The chain employs TRBV4-1 and TRBJ2-2; 7 bases fit TRBD1. Germline values: CDR1 MGHRA, CDR2 YSYEKL. V dropped 3 bases and J dropped 1; count of bases not matched to a gene: 5. The length of the CDR3 is 16 residues. Here the CDR3 DNA reads TGCGCCAGCAGCCAGTACAGGGGTCTGAACACCGGGGAGCTGTTTTTT. It encodes CASSQYRGLNTGELFF.

The rearrangement uses TRBV5-1 and TRBJ2-7, with D uncertain. This CDR3 is 13 amino acids long. V shed 2 bases and J shed 0 bases, with 6 bases lying between them. CDR1 and CDR2 from the germline V gene are SGHRS and YFSETQ. CDR3 DNA: TGCGCCAGCAGCTTTGGCAGCTCCTACGAGCAGTACTTC. It yields the protein CASSFGSSYEQYF.

The V gene is TRBV28, the J gene TRBJ2-1, with D possibly being TRBD2 (6 bases). The CDR3 length is 16 residues. Germline values: CDR1 MDHEN, CDR2 SYDVKM. V was cut by 3 bases and J by 6 bases, with 18 bases left in between. The CDR3, as DNA: TGTGCCAGCAGTTTTATGGGCCAGCGGGTTCGCAATGAGCAGTTCTTC. Translating it yields CASSFMGQRVRNEQFF.